This T cell receptor beta chain was sequenced during a study of control samples from healthy donors and cancer patients (dated by TCRdb to 2018 to 2021). The library was produced with the immunoSEQ multiplex PCR assay. This is the immuneACCESS table as TCRdb keeps it, with only in-frame sequences that have V and J called. A part of the clones is gone; compared with another copy, unresolved V genes explain less than half, and the rest is unexplained. The sample table shows about 160,000 clones, and roughly 90% are seen once. 0.68% of the sample lies in the top ten. The CDR1 and CDR2 encoded by the germline V gene are MDHEN and SYDVKM. V is shortened by 6 bases, J by 0 bases, and the region joining them spans 15 bases. The CDR3 contains 16 residues, cysteine and phenylalanine counted. CDR3 DNA only is kept here, 48 bases in frame from base 1. As regards this clone: This receptor's antigen is unknown. No base-level quality is on record; no much larger clone is a single base apart.

The sequencing input was blood. The receptor chain draws on TRBV28 and TRBJ1-3, and TRBD1 may be the D gene, going by 5 matching bases. This TCR was recovered from a woman aged 25 to 39 in good health. The CDR3 sequence is CASRGGRSLSGNTIYF. The bases read TGTGCCAGCAGGGGGGGACGGAGCCTCTCTGGAAACACCATATATTTT.